The source of this T cell receptor beta chain is a study of identical twins listed by TCRdb under 2016. Regarding the complete study: To test whether fetal clonotypes persist, this study deep-sequenced TCR alpha and beta repertoires from monozygotic twins, from unrelated adults of various ages, and from cord blood. To rule out contamination, the twin experiments were replicated at different times with different library preparation protocols.

On the study overall, not on this receptor specifically: Abundant cord blood beta clonotypes carried fewer insertions; young adult naive repertoires showed a weaker similar trend, while memory repertoires showed none. Invariant T cells such as MAIT and iNKT could partly confound zero-insertion analyses, though diverse VJ usage argued against this for most clonotypes. In beta out-of-frame sequences, excess twin sharing was weaker, because having fewer shared sequences lowered the signal-to-noise ratio. Out-of-frame TCR alpha sharing in monozygotic twins was systematically underestimated by recombination models, whereas sharing between unrelated individuals was in agreement with the recombination models. Because the same donors could not be followed over many years, the conclusions depended on cross-sectional statistical analysis. Compared with coincidental sharing between unrelated individuals, out-of-frame TCR alpha sequences shared between twins had an excess of sequences with low generation probability.

The library was generated by 5' RACE. The reads were generated on an Illumina HiSeq 2000. A universal primer binding site was introduced by template switching, and a unique molecular identifier was present in the final cDNA, enabling accurate counting of TCR cDNA molecules. First-strand cDNA for TCR alpha and beta chains was synthesized from specific primers in the conserved constant-segment region. To control for contamination, each cDNA library was double barcoded with a SMART-Mk sample barcode plus Illumina barcodes. TruSeq adapter sequences along with Illumina sample barcodes were introduced in two successive PCR steps. Sequencing of the TCR alpha and beta cDNA libraries was done on the Illumina HiSeq platform using custom primers. From the authors' description of their analysis: MiGEC processed the raw reads to extract unique molecular identifiers, while MiXCR was used to determine the CDR3 positions. Recombination models were inferred per individual with the repgenHMM and IGoR tools using an EM algorithm. The analysis of shared clonotypes was done with the tcR package in R, with sharing normalized by the product of cloneset sizes. To study raw recombination without the effects of thymic and clonal selection, out-of-frame nonproductive sequences were analyzed. TCRdb took the public reads, trimmed them with fastp at Q25, ran MiXCR for clone calling and kept in-frame beta chains. Every distinct CDR3 protein forms one entry, paired with its most common genes and DNA. The authors' filters were not applied to this entry. The sample has nearly 650,000 distinct CDR3 sequences on record, roughly 7.2% of them singletons. The ten largest clones add up to roughly 1.6% of the sample.

Every donor in the study was a healthy Caucasian. Three pairs of female monozygotic twins, all aged about 18 to 30 years, were included in the twin cohort. Peripheral blood mononuclear cells were the source from which RNA for the TCR libraries was isolated. The junction shows trimming of 4 bases on V and 4 bases on J, and the gene matches do not reach 12 bases of it. The CDR3 contains 17 residues, cysteine and phenylalanine counted. CDR3 DNA only is kept here, 51 bases in frame from base 1. This clonotype has more than one count but fewer than ten. Its antigen is still unknown. Base qualities are not recorded, but no much larger clone differs from it by a single base. This sample was shared with a second study, whose subject was yellow fever vaccine responses in identical twins. That second publication adds: The authors reported that the T cell response to vaccination in identical twins appeared partly convergent and partly personalized. The study precisely tracked vaccine-responding T cell clones in identical twins.

This TCR was recovered from a woman aged 18-29 years in good health. The chain links TRBV12-3 or TRBV12-4 with TRBJ1-2, with TRBD1 identical over 10 junction bases. Material: PBMCs. For the CDR3, the sequence is CASSSGDRGRRSYGYTF. The DNA reads TGTGCCAGCAGTTCAGGGGACAGGGGCCGTCGGAGCTATGGCTACACCTTC.